Listed here are 21 T cell receptor beta chains from one sample, sequenced in a study of OX40 agonist ivuxolimab in advanced cancers. TCRdb's table, derived via immunoSEQ multiplex PCR, lists solely in-frame clones and lacks some. In the table there are 20,000 to 25,000 clones, 88% of which are singletons. The input for sequencing was CD4+ or CD8+ T cells sorted from blood, taken in a trial of the OX40 agonist ivuxolimab. These receptors were taken from an adult with an advanced solid tumor such as melanoma, head and neck, liver or kidney cancer.

The V and J genes are TRBV7-8 and TRBJ1-4, with D uncertain. Between the trimmed V and J ends, which lost 4 bases and 10 bases, there was a span of 16 bases. Germline V gene data show CDR1 as SGHVS and CDR2 as FQNEAQ. This CDR3 has 14 residues. In DNA form, the CDR3 reads TGTGCCAGCAGCTGGGAGAGGTCAGGCGGAAAACTGTTTTTT. Translating gives CASSWERSGGKLFF. Full variable domain (missing parts from reference TRBV7-8 and TRBJ1-4): GAGVSQSPRYKVAKRGQDVALRCDPISGHVSLFWYQQALGQGPEFLTYFQNEAQLDKSGLPSDRFFAERPEGSVSTLKIQRTQQEDSAVYLCASSWERSGGKLFFGSGTQLSVL.

The chain uses TRBV11-2 and TRBJ2-4; D unclear. Deletions cut 3 bases from V and 0 bases from J, with 12 bases between. The CDR3 extends over 16 amino acids. The germline CDR1 and CDR2 sequences are SGHAT and FQNNGV. The CDR3 is CASSFFTVLAKNIQYF. The CDR3 coding sequence is TGTGCCAGCAGCTTTTTCACGGTATTAGCCAAAAACATTCAGTACTTC.

The DNA of the CDR3 is TGTGCCAGCAGGGGGAACAATGAGCAGTTCTTC. This sequence encodes CASRGNNEQFF. The V gene is TRBV6-5, the J gene TRBJ2-1; D not resolved. Looked up from germline, CDR1 is MNHEY and CDR2 is SVGAGI. The V end lost 6 bases, the J end lost 5 bases, and 5 bases lay between the germline ends. This CDR3 comprises 11 residues.

The V and J genes are TRBV5-1 and TRBJ2-7; 9 bases map to TRBD1. V lost 3 bases, J lost 2 bases, and 6 bases stayed unmatched. This CDR3 comprises 15 residues. Germline values: CDR1 SGHRS, CDR2 YFSETQ. The CDR3 loop reads CASSSTTGGTYEQYF. As DNA, the CDR3 is TGCGCCAGCAGCTCCACGACAGGGGGGACCTACGAGCAGTACTTC.

This clone has only one observation. This rearrangement joins TRBV18 to TRBJ1-2; 8 bases fit TRBD1. The germline V gene encodes CDR1 KGHSH and CDR2 LQKENI. J gave up 3 bases and V 6 bases, and 6 bases lay outside the gene matches. CDR3 length equals 14 residues. The CDR3 nucleotides are TGTGCCAGCTCCGGACAGGGATTAGACTATGGCTACACCTTC. The encoded protein is CASSGQGLDYGYTF.

The rearrangement joins TRBV2 to TRBJ2-2, with 9 bases aligning to TRBD2. Germline V CDR1 and CDR2: SNHLY, FYNNEI. The CDR3 sequence is 16 residues long. After removal of 7 bases from V and 5 bases from J, the junction contained 11 bases not matched to a gene. The CDR3 sequence: CASTGGGRARTGELFF. In DNA form, the CDR3 reads TGTGCCAGCACCGGTGGCGGGAGGGCCAGAACCGGGGAGCTGTTTTTT.

The gene calls are TRBV27 and TRBJ2-2, with TRBD2 matching over 12 bases. Trimming took 5 bases from V and 7 from J; bases not matched to a gene: 14. Germline loops: CDR1 MNHEY, CDR2 SMNVEV (reference sequence). The CDR3 covers 18 residues. Written as DNA, the CDR3 is TGTGCCAGCAGTCCATCGGGACTAGCGGGTTTGGGGGGCGGGGAGCTGTTTTTT. The encoded protein is CASSPSGLAGLGGGELFF.

This clone was detected only once. CDR3 residues: CASSRVGGGYGYTF. The CDR3 DNA sequence: TGTGCCAGCAGCCGAGTAGGGGGCGGGTATGGCTACACCTTC. V gene TRBV7-9 combines with J gene TRBJ1-2; TRBD1 matches 7 bases. Germline-derived CDR1 and CDR2 are SEHNR and FQNEAQ (reference sequence). The CDR3 consists of 14 residues. The junction had 8 bases not matched to a gene; V was cut back by 5 bases and J by 5 bases.

CDR3 residues: CASSDSRDRDRNEQFF. The CDR3 DNA follows: TGTGCCAGCAGTGACTCAAGGGACAGGGACAGGAATGAGCAGTTCTTC. V gene TRBV6-4 combines with J gene TRBJ2-1, with TRBD1 matching over 9 bases. The germline CDR1 and CDR2 sequences are MRHNA and SNTAGT. There are 16 residues in the CDR3. J was trimmed by 7 bases and V by 0 bases; bases with no gene match: 7.

The V and J genes are TRBV11-2 and TRBJ2-3; TRBD1 aligns across 8 bases. This CDR3 contains 17 residues. In germline, CDR1 is SGHAT, CDR2 FQNNGV. J was trimmed by 1 base and V by 6 bases; bases with no gene match: 12. DNA of the CDR3: TGTGCCAGCAGATACAAACAGGGGGAAGTAGGCACAGATACGCAGTATTTT. Protein sequence: CASRYKQGEVGTDTQYF. The full variable domain, with the rest looked up from reference TRBV11-2 and TRBJ2-3, is EAGVAQSPRYKIIEKRQSVAFWCNPISGHATLYWYQQILGQGPKLLIQFQNNGVVDDSQLPKDRFSAERLKGVDSTLKIQPAKLEDSAVYLCASRYKQGEVGTDTQYFGPGTRLTVL.

This chain joins TRBV5-1 and TRBJ2-1; 8 nucleotides agree with TRBD1. Germline values: CDR1 SGHRS, CDR2 YFSETQ. The CDR3 has 16 amino acids. The V and J ends lost 4 bases and 3 bases, in that order; junction bases with no gene match: 9. CDR3 loop: CASSMGQVAIYNEQFF. For the CDR3, the DNA is TGCGCCAGCAGCATGGGACAGGTAGCAATCTACAATGAGCAGTTCTTC.

V usage is TRBV4-1 and J usage is TRBJ1-5; 9 bases match TRBD1. This CDR3 contains 16 residues. Per germline, CDR1 MGHRA and CDR2 YSYEKL. After removal of 4 bases from V and 5 bases from J, the junction contained 9 bases not matched to a gene. As DNA, the CDR3 is TGCGCCAGCAGCCGAGGTGATACAGGGGGCGATCAGCCCCAGCATTTT. Protein sequence: CASSRGDTGGDQPQHF.

The gene calls are TRBV25-1 and TRBJ2-5; D is possibly TRBD1 or TRBD2 (5 bases each). The CDR3 consists of 14 residues. V lost 3 bases, J lost 2 bases, and 10 bases lay in between. CDR1 MGHDK and CDR2 SYGVNS come from the germline V gene. CDR3 region: CASSEPGTQETQYF. The CDR3 DNA reads TGTGCCAGCAGTGAGCCAGGGACGCAAGAGACCCAGTACTTC.

This sequence joins TRBV11-1 and TRBJ2-7, with 7 nucleotides matching TRBD2. This CDR3 has 13 residues. The V segment lost 5 bases and the J segment 4 bases; nucleotides outside the gene matches: 5. Germline CDR1 and CDR2: SGHAT and FQDESV (reference sequence). The CDR3 DNA sequence: TGTGCCAGCAGCAGAGGGGAGGGTTACGAGCAGTACTTC. Its protein is CASSRGEGYEQYF.

Only one count was recorded for this clone. CDR3 sequence (DNA): TGTGCCAGCAGCCGCGAGCGGAACTCCTACAATGAGCAGTTCTTC. This codes for CASSRERNSYNEQFF. The V gene is TRBV11-2, the J gene TRBJ2-1, with D possibly matching TRBD2 (5 bases). The CDR3 is 15 residues long. Looked up from germline, CDR1 is SGHAT and CDR2 is FQNNGV. The germline V and J ends were trimmed by 5 bases and 0 bases, with 11 bases remaining between them. Full variable domain (outside the CDR3, taken from reference TRBV11-2 and TRBJ2-1): EAGVAQSPRYKIIEKRQSVAFWCNPISGHATLYWYQQILGQGPKLLIQFQNNGVVDDSQLPKDRFSAERLKGVDSTLKIQPAKLEDSAVYLCASSRERNSYNEQFFGPGTRLTVL.

The chain uses TRBV27 and TRBJ1-6; D ambiguous. Germline CDR1 reads MNHEY; CDR2 reads SMNVEV (reference sequence). The CDR3 is made up of 17 amino acids. Trimming took 5 bases from V and 0 from J, leaving 14 bases between them. The CDR3, as DNA: TGTGCCAGCAGTCCGGACGGGCGGAGCTCCTATAATTCACCCCTCCACTTT. The encoded protein is CASSPDGRSSYNSPLHF.

V and J are TRBV19 and TRBJ1-4, with unresolved D. CDR1 is LNHDA, CDR2 SQIVND, per germline (reference sequence). Trimming left V 5 bases short and J 7 bases short, with 14 bases between. The CDR3 is 14 amino acids. CDR3 loop: CASSRLTNGEKLFF. The CDR3, as DNA: TGTGCCAGTAGTCGACTTACCAATGGTGAAAAACTGTTTTTT.

The chain employs TRBV28 and TRBJ2-5; 7 positions match TRBD1. V trimming: 7 bases; J trimming: 2 bases; junction bases outside the gene matches: 4. This CDR3 contains 13 residues. In germline, CDR1 is MDHEN, CDR2 SYDVKM. CDR3 region: CASISGQQETQYF. In nucleotides, the CDR3 is TGTGCCAGCATCTCGGGACAGCAAGAGACCCAGTACTTC.

CDR3 DNA sequence: TGTGCCAGTAGTATTACGGTTGGGGGAAACAATCAGCCCCAGCATTTT. Protein sequence: CASSITVGGNNQPQHF. The chain links TRBV19 to TRBJ1-5; tentatively, D is TRBD1 (5 bases). From germline, CDR1 is LNHDA and CDR2 SQIVND (reference sequence). V lost 3 bases and J 3 bases, leaving 15 bases between the germline ends. The CDR3 has 16 amino acids.

This chain links TRBV6-1 with TRBJ1-2; D not resolved. Between the trimmed V and J ends, which lost 3 bases and 8 bases, there was a span of 19 bases. The CDR3 totals 15 residues. Germline CDR1 MNHNS, CDR2 SASEGT. CDR3 DNA sequence: TGTGCCAGCAGTGAGCAAGCAACTCAGAGTACGGGCTACACCTTC. Its translation: CASSEQATQSTGYTF.

This clone was recorded only once. This sequence joins TRBV4-1 and TRBJ1-4, with D perhaps matching TRBD1 (6 bases). The CDR3 consists of 14 residues. Germline-derived CDR1 and CDR2 are MGHRA and YSYEKL. Deletions cut 4 bases from V and 4 bases from J, with 10 bases between. DNA of the CDR3: TGCGCCAGCAGCCGACAGGTTGGTAATGAAAAACTGTTTTTT. This gives the protein CASSRQVGNEKLFF.